The next 7 T cell receptor beta chains were all read from a single sample in a study of cytomegalovirus exposure and HLA in healthy donors. The PCR was carried out with 60 Vbeta primers and 13 Jbeta primers. The table came from immunoSEQ multiplex PCR; TCRdb's copy has only in-frame clones and leaves some out. The repertoire holds roughly 110,000 clones, with about two thirds as singletons. What was sequenced was PBMCs. The receptor set was obtained from a boy aged 10-17 years in good health and CMV-seronegative.

The chain is built from TRBV27 and TRBJ1-3; 8 bases line up with TRBD1. J was trimmed by 4 bases and V by 4 bases; bases with no gene match: 6. CDR3 length equals 15 residues. From germline, CDR1 is MNHEY and CDR2 SMNVEV (reference sequence). CDR3: CASSSDRGPGNTIYF. CDR3 DNA sequence: TGTGCCAGCAGTTCCGACAGGGGCCCCGGAAACACCATATATTTT.

This clone occurred once. The chain has TRBV7-3 and TRBJ2-5, with 8 positions matching TRBD1. The germline V gene has CDR1 SGHTA and CDR2 FQGTGA. V was pared by 1 base and J by 5 bases, with 6 bases of the junction left unmatched. The CDR3 sequence is 15 residues long. Here the CDR3 DNA reads TGTGCCAGCAGCTTAAGAGGACAGGGTGAGGAGACCCAGTACTTC. Its translation is CASSLRGQGEETQYF. Full variable domain (outside the CDR3, taken from reference TRBV7-3 and TRBJ2-5): GAGVSQTPSNKVTEKGKYVELRCDPISGHTALYWYRQSLGQGPEFLIYFQGTGAADDSGLPNDRFFAVRPEGSVSTLKIQRTERGDSAVYLCASSLRGQGEETQYFGPGTRLLVL.

The chain joins TRBV4-2 to TRBJ2-1; no reliable D call. Germline values: CDR1 LGHNA, CDR2 YNFKEQ. The CDR3 totals 13 residues. V shed 1 base and J shed 7 bases, with 8 bases lying between them. The CDR3 protein is CASSQVGANEQFF. CDR3 nucleotide sequence: TGTGCCAGCAGCCAAGTTGGAGCGAATGAGCAGTTCTTC.

The chain recombines TRBV28 with TRBJ1-4; TRBD1 aligns across 8 bases. The CDR3 length is 15 residues. The germline V gene encodes CDR1 MDHEN and CDR2 SYDVKM. Trimming cost V 6 bases and J 8 bases; bases outside gene matches: 11. CDR3 region: CASRNTDRVREKLFF. Here the CDR3 DNA reads TGTGCCAGCAGAAACACGGACAGGGTACGGGAAAAACTGTTTTTT.

This chain uses TRBV6-5 with TRBJ1-5; D gene unclear. The CDR3 spans 14 residues. The germline V and J ends were trimmed by 5 bases and 0 bases, with 8 bases remaining between them. CDR1 and CDR2 (germline): MNHEY, SVGAGI. The CDR3 nucleotides are TGTGCCAGCAGTCCCGAGTATAGCAATCAGCCCCAGCATTTT. Its protein product is CASSPEYSNQPQHF.

This clone was detected a few times. The chain carries TRBV5-4 and TRBJ1-6; no clear D gene. Trimming took off 1 base at V and 6 bases at J, with 2 bases between the two ends. The CDR3 covers 12 residues. The germline gives CDR1 SGHNT, CDR2 YYREEE (reference sequence). This CDR3 is CASSLRNSPLHF. The CDR3, as DNA: TGTGCCAGCAGCTTGCGTAATTCACCCCTCCACTTT.

The rearrangement links TRBV30 to TRBJ2-3; 12 bases are a match to TRBD2. The CDR3 covers 18 residues. The germline gives CDR1 GTSNPN, CDR2 SVGIG (reference sequence). V was pared by 0 bases and J by 6 bases, with 13 bases of the junction left unmatched. CDR3 DNA: TGTGCCTGGAGTGTCAAAAAGAGCGCTAGCGGGGGGGCGGATACGCAGTATTTT. Encoded protein: CAWSVKKSASGGADTQYF.